This T cell receptor (beta chain) was observed in a study of T cells in tumors after PD-1 blockade. This table comes from immunoSEQ multiplex PCR, and its TCRdb copy is limited to in-frame clones, with some not included. Here the sample spans roughly 15,000 clones, about 66% being singletons. CDR3 length: 13 residues. Germline-derived CDR1 and CDR2 are MNHNS and SASEGT. The V gene lost 1 base and the J gene lost 5 bases, with 6 bases spanning the gap. On average, squamous cell carcinoma was sampled 31 days after treatment began. This specimen consisted of tumor tissue, obtained after anti-PD-1 treatment. The chain recombines TRBV6-1 with TRBJ1-5; no definite D call. This TCR was recovered from a human donor with cutaneous squamous cell carcinoma. CDR3 sequence (DNA): TGTGCCAGCAGTGAAGGGGCAGATCAGCCCCAGCATTTT. It yields the protein CASSEGADQPQHF.